The following is a T cell receptor (beta chain) sequence with its context. What this receptor recognizes is not known. Base qualities were left out, and no much larger clone turns up one base away. Looking up the germline V gene (reference sequence) yields CDR1 LNHNV and CDR2 YYDKDF. The CDR3 spans 14 residues, from the cysteine through the phenylalanine. The retained sequence is limited to the CDR3, 42 bases, with the frame set at the first base. Trimming takes 1 base off V and 5 bases off J; junction bases not matched to a gene: 2. Library prep was done by the immunoSEQ multiplex PCR assay. For the multiplex PCR, a mixture combining 60 forward primers for TCR Vbeta segments and 13 reverse primers for TCR Jbeta segments was used. A multiplex PCR assay on genomic DNA amplified the CDR3 region of rearranged TCR beta genes. The amplified TCR beta libraries were sequenced on the Illumina HiSeq System as 87-base-pair reads. Turning to the authors' computational methods: A later analysis counted about 76 million unique TCR beta chains across the 500 to 850 repertoires, and around 9.9 million of these chains were shared by at least two donors. To remove PCR and sequencing errors, raw reads were error-corrected and collapsed into unique sequences using a nearest-neighbor algorithm that merged closely related sequences. CDR3 sequences were aligned to IMGT reference sequences to assign V, D and J gene segments. Each retained sequence needed at least a six-nucleotide match to both a V gene segment and a J gene segment. Rearrangements were called productive when the CDR3 lacked stop codons and stayed in frame with V and J; all others were non-productive. Following IMGT convention, CDR3 was defined as the stretch from the second conserved V-encoded cysteine up to the conserved J-encoded phenylalanine. The earlier analysis of some 600 of the donors excluded sequences that lacked an unambiguous match to a single V gene segment. An earlier analysis of fewer than 650 of the donors classified V segments as functional when productive rearrangements were above 56.7% and as segregating when the standard deviation between donors was above 5%. A statistical classification framework was built for diagnosing cytomegalovirus status from the catalog of TCR beta chain sequences. In a later analysis, V and J genes were assigned by comparing TCR nucleotide sequences against IMGT/GENE-DB human TR gene sequences. A later analysis assigned CDR3 sequences and most-parsimonious VDJ recombination scenarios with the TCRdist pipeline. In a later analysis, each TCR beta chain was defined by its CDR3 amino acid sequence together with its V-gene family, and reads without a unique V-gene family were excluded. To address suspected cross-contamination and a sequencing artifact, a later analysis removed 592 highly shared, low-generation-probability nucleotide sequences. In a later analysis, a clonal expansion index for each public chain was calculated from normalized within-repertoire ranks of inferred template counts. Generation probabilities in a later analysis came from a VDJ recombination model fitted to out-of-frame rearrangements, and those results were checked against IGoR. A later analysis scored TCR-TCR, TCR-HLA and TCR-CMV co-occurrence with hypergeometric tests, applying a repertoire-size bias correction to TCR pairs. To estimate false discovery rates, a later analysis permuted the HLA or CMV assignments 20 times. A later analysis grouped co-occurring TCRs with DBSCAN, adding TCRdist sequence similarity when clustering within HLA-allele-positive subsets. Co-occurrence clustering excluded repertoires with fewer than 30,000 or more than 120,000 public chains, plus five with anomalous nucleotide sharing. Not all clones reach the TCRdb copy of this immuneACCESS table, which keeps in-frame sequences only. Checked studies attribute under half of the gap to unresolved V genes and leave the rest unexplained. From that table come the V and J calls and clone size; the DNA was used to work out D and trimming. Across this sample there are about 150,000 clones, with approximately 81% seen only once. 0.38% of the sample is in the top ten clones.

The data originate from a study of cytomegalovirus exposure and HLA in healthy donors (dated by TCRdb to 2016 to 2017). Describing the broader study: An earlier analysis of roughly 500 of the donors reported 276 Gb of sequence data and around 110 million unique TCR beta sequences obtained from around 190 million T cells. Approximately 310 gigabases of sequencing data and some 85 million unique TCR sequences were included in an early release covering about 700 HLA-typed donors. The genetic ancestry cluster associated with self-reported Caucasian donors included roughly four fifths of the 398 genotyped donors. The aim of the study was to test whether cataloging public T cell receptors could identify signatures of past pathogen exposure. The study used immunosequencing to profile the T cell repertoires of 666 subjects and linked those repertoires to cytomegalovirus serostatus. In addition to the first cohort of 650 to 750 subjects, a separate validation cohort of 100 to 150 different subjects was used. To predict cytomegalovirus infection status, the study combined high-throughput TCR immunosequencing, statistical association of individual TCRs with disease status, and machine learning. In a later analysis, previously published TCR beta repertoires from 550 to 700 donors were re-analyzed and high-resolution HLA genotyping was added so that TCR occurrence patterns could be studied. Rather than using new phenotypic data, the later analysis identified candidate immune exposures from TCR beta sequences and from how often those sequences occurred across donors. To decide whether each TCR beta V gene segment behaved as functional or pseudogenic, an earlier analysis of approximately 620 of the donors relied on high-throughput TCR beta sequencing. Donor age, sex, ethnicity and CMV serostatus were collected together with the repertoire data. A later genetic analysis used genome-wide SNP genotypes for about three fifths of the 666 donors, treating that subset as a discovery cohort. Every discovery cohort repertoire had been produced on one sequencing platform. HLA typing covered class I and class II loci at four-digit resolution. Typing coverage differed by locus: A, B, C, DRB1 and DQB1 were typed in roughly 629-630 donors, DQA1 in 522, DPA1 in some 570, and DPB1 in just under 490. Because of strong linkage in the cohort, roughly five DR-DQ haplotypes were treated as single units for association and clustering. Among about 400 genotyped donors of the cohort, an average of approximately 200,000 unique TCR beta nucleotide sequences was sequenced per donor, of which about 18% were non-productive.

The cohort was made up of hundreds of healthy bone marrow donors. Cohort members were all nominally healthy when sampled, although unrecorded immune exposures were likely present. The donor was CMV seronegative and belonged to the group of several hundred seronegative cohort members. A peripheral blood sample was provided by each donor, and peripheral blood mononuclear cells were used for TCR beta sequencing. Genomic DNA extraction from the blood cell samples was performed with the Qiagen DNeasy Blood Extraction Kit. What the research found in general, with its limitations: Most CMV-associated TCR beta chains appeared to be HLA-restricted in a later analysis, and the HLA associations seemed to be driven largely by CMV exposure. In a later analysis, TCR association rates were found to vary across HLA loci, with the most associated TCRs seen for DRB1 alleles and the fewest for HLA-C alleles. The earlier analysis of approximately 560 of the donors excluded about 16 rarely observed V segments, including chromosome 9 orphons, because counts were too low. A further reported finding was that TCR beta sequences accurately predicted the HLA-A and HLA-B alleles for most subjects in the first cohort. Correlated functional status among segregating V segments might be attributable to linkage disequilibrium, but an unknown experimental factor could not be ruled out. In a later analysis, several top co-occurrence clusters were reported to appear linked to parvovirus B19, influenza, CMV and Epstein-Barr virus. Some IMGT-functional V segments, including TRBV6-2 and TRBV6-3, could not be told apart with the 87-base-pair reads, so those segments were excluded. The classifier was reported to diagnose cytomegalovirus status with high specificity and sensitivity in both the original cohort and the validation cohort. Most TCR sequences were observed very rarely across donors, whereas some public TCRs were present in many individuals. For the cohort, immune exposure information was limited to CMV serostatus. Because HLA typing was missing for some donors at each locus, association tests included only the typed subset. The cohort was sequenced for TCR beta chains only, and without alpha or paired-chain data the features that could be detected were limited. Compared with equally common non-associated chains, HLA-associated TCR beta chains in a later analysis were more clonally expanded and had lower generation probabilities. In vitro tests confirmed that a few of the cytomegalovirus-associated TCR beta chains recognize cytomegalovirus antigens. According to a later genetic analysis, donors in an Asian-associated ancestry cluster had fewer N-insertions in productive TCRs than the approximately 700-donor mean. In a later analysis, 16,951 TCR beta sequences were associated with specific HLA alleles at a false discovery rate of 0.05. A total of roughly 160 TCR beta chains were listed by the study as associated with cytomegalovirus. The authors suggested that the approach could potentially be generalized to other disease states and immunological phenotypes. When HLA alleles, especially DR and DQ, strongly co-occurred, attributing TCR associations to individual alleles was difficult. A cluster of highly shared sequence variants was judged likely to represent a technical artifact of the sequencing pipeline. An earlier analysis of some 590 of the donors showed that most TCR beta V segments appeared in productive rearrangements either about 90% or about 30% of the time, which broadly matched IMGT annotations. A later genetic analysis associated a missense DCLRE1C variant with V-gene and J-gene trimming of TCR beta chains, and an independent cohort replicated the association. Roughly uniform sequencing depth across donors was assumed in presence/absence analyses, although this assumption may not hold.

Specimen: PBMCs. Here the chain combines TRBV15 and TRBJ2-1; TRBD1 agrees with 7 junctional bases. This receptor was obtained from a boy between 2 and 10 years old in good health and CMV-seronegative. The CDR3 reads CATSRGGQNNEQFF. The sequenced DNA is TGTGCCACCAGCAGAGGGGGACAGAACAATGAGCAGTTCTTC.